The 2 T cell receptor beta chains below all came from one sample that was sequenced in a study of spatial heterogeneity in lung cancer. Using its own MiXCR run on the 5' RACE reads, TCRdb lists one record per CDR3 protein. This sample has under 20,000 distinct CDR3 sequences, with around 19% found just once. Indicated time point: sample taken at primary tumor resection. Whole RNA came from tumor, nontumor lung or frozen PBMC and was sequenced without being sorted. The sequencing used PBMCs, collected at surgery. These receptors all stem from a male donor with early-stage non-small cell lung cancer.

This clonotype was detected many times. This sequence joins TRBV27 and TRBJ1-4, with D possibly being TRBD1 (5 bases). The CDR3 is made up of 15 amino acids. Germline V gene lookup returns CDR1 MNHEY and CDR2 SMNVEV (reference sequence). The V gene lost 5 bases and the J gene lost 4 bases, with 14 bases spanning the gap. The CDR3 nucleotides read TGTGCCAGCAGTCCTCCGGGACGGCTTAATGAAAAACTGTTTTTT. Translated: CASSPPGRLNEKLFF.

The gene calls are TRBV12-3 or TRBV12-4 and TRBJ2-1, with D possibly TRBD1 on 5 matching bases. The CDR3 length is 13 residues. Trimming stripped 7 bases from V and 2 bases from J, with 9 bases between. The CDR3 region has the DNA TGTGCCAGCAAGCCAGGGACCTACAATGAGCAGTTCTTC. It encodes CASKPGTYNEQFF.